A single sample is the source of the 24 T cell receptor beta chains below, sequenced in a study of blood T cell repertoires in COVID-19. Data came from immunoSEQ multiplex PCR; TCRdb stores just in-frame clones and leaves some out. The sample consists of around 310,000 clones, around nine tenths of them appearing once. The sample taken for sequencing was PBMCs or T cells enriched from blood (not recorded which). These receptors all stem from a woman aged 25 to 45 who had recovered from COVID-19.

The CDR3 reads CSVDFVNTEAFF. Written as DNA, the CDR3 is TGCAGCGTTGACTTCGTGAACACTGAAGCTTTCTTT. The chain links TRBV29-1 to TRBJ1-1; D gene uncertain. The CDR3 totals 12 residues. V shed 3 bases and J shed 0 bases, with 5 bases lying between them. Germline assignment: CDR1 SQVTM and CDR2 ANQGSEA.

The table lists this clone with a count of one. The V call is TRBV5-4, the J call TRBJ2-7; no clear D gene. This CDR3 is built from 14 residues. Germline CDR1 SGHNT, CDR2 YYREEE (reference sequence). Trimming took 0 bases from V and 2 from J, leaving 9 bases between them. CDR3 sequence (DNA): TGTGCCAGCAGCTTGGGTGTCATTCCCTACGAGCAGTACTTC. Translated, it gives CASSLGVIPYEQYF.

This clone occurred once. V gene TRBV7-9 combines with J gene TRBJ2-5; possibly TRBD2 for D (5 bases). The CDR3 is made up of 12 amino acids. Germline loops: CDR1 SEHNR, CDR2 FQNEAQ (reference sequence). Trimming took 8 bases from V and 7 from J, leaving 14 bases between them. Written as DNA, the CDR3 is TGTGCCAGCTTTACGGACGGGGTGACCCAGTACTTC. This sequence encodes CASFTDGVTQYF.

With regard to this clone: Other DNA sequences in the sample encode the same CDR3. V gene TRBV12-3 or TRBV12-4 combines with J gene TRBJ1-5; D is possibly TRBD1 (6 bases). This CDR3 spans 13 amino acids. The V gene lost 8 bases and the J gene lost 1 base, with 9 bases spanning the gap. The CDR3: CASRGQSNQPQHF. The CDR3 region has the DNA TGTGCCAGCCGTGGACAGAGCAATCAGCCCCAGCATTTT.

The rearrangement joins TRBV2 to TRBJ1-5, with D possibly matching TRBD1 (6 bases). CDR1 is SNHLY and CDR2 is FYNNEI in the germline V gene. V lost 6 bases, J lost 0 bases, and 9 bases lay in between. This CDR3 has 14 amino acids. The CDR3 sequence: CASSRQDSNQPQHF. The CDR3, as DNA: TGTGCCAGCAGCCGACAGGATAGCAATCAGCCCCAGCATTTT.

V gene TRBV13 combines with J gene TRBJ2-7, with TRBD1 as a possible D gene (6 bases). The CDR3 has 13 amino acids. Per the germline V gene, CDR1 is PRHDT and CDR2 is FYEKMQ (reference sequence). V shed 5 bases and J shed 2 bases, with 10 bases lying between them. DNA of the CDR3: TGTGCCAGCAGCACCCAGGGGACCTACGAGCAGTACTTC. Translation gives CASSTQGTYEQYF.

The V and J genes are TRBV6-5 and TRBJ1-5, with 9 bases identical to TRBD1. The CDR3 has 15 residues. Per the germline V gene, CDR1 is MNHEY and CDR2 is SVGAGI. The V and J ends lost 4 bases and 7 bases, in that order; junction bases with no gene match: 8. CDR3 loop: CASSSPTGGVQPQHF. As DNA, the CDR3 is TGTGCCAGCAGTTCCCCTACAGGGGGCGTACAGCCCCAGCATTTT.

Comments on this clone: Other DNA sequences within the sample encode an identical CDR3. The V call is TRBV18, the J call TRBJ2-3; D not certain. Trimming shortened V by 3 bases and J by 2 bases, and 3 bases separated the two germline ends. The CDR3 loop spans 12 amino acids. CDR1 and CDR2 (germline): KGHSH, LQKENI. CDR3 in amino acids: CASSPSTDTQYF. CDR3 in DNA: TGTGCCAGCTCACCCTCCACAGATACGCAGTATTTT.

This rearrangement joins TRBV30 to TRBJ1-2, with D perhaps TRBD1 (6 bases). Germline lookup yields CDR1 GTSNPN and CDR2 SVGIG (reference sequence). V lost 2 bases and J lost 6, with 16 bases in between. The CDR3 has 14 amino acids. The chain's CDR3 is CAWSFRQVDDGYTF. CDR3 bases: TGTGCCTGGAGTTTTAGACAGGTCGACGATGGCTACACCTTC.

Only one count was recorded for this clone. The rearrangement links TRBV28 to TRBJ2-1; weak D call: TRBD1 (6 bases). V was shortened by 6 bases and J by 15 bases, with 24 bases between the two germline ends. Germline-derived CDR1 and CDR2 are MDHEN and SYDVKM. The CDR3 is 14 residues long. Here the CDR3 reads CASSRAGGSPLTFF. CDR3 in DNA: TGTGCCAGCAGCCGCGCTGGGGGCAGTCCCTTGACGTTCTTC.

The DNA for the CDR3 is TGTGCCAGCAGGCCCAGCGGGGGGGAGCTGTTTTTT. Translation: CASRPSGGELFF. This chain connects TRBV27 to TRBJ2-2; tentatively, D is TRBD2 (6 bases). CDR3 length: 12 amino acids. Germline CDR1 is MNHEY and CDR2 is SMNVEV (reference sequence). V gave up 6 bases and J gave up 8 bases, with 10 bases separating them.

This clone has only one observation. V is TRBV29-1 and J is TRBJ1-2; a weak D match, TRBD1 (6 bases). Germline CDR1 is SQVTM and CDR2 is ANQGSEA. The V end was cut by 6 bases, the J end by 6 bases, with 20 bases between. This CDR3 spans 14 amino acids. The CDR3 DNA follows: TGCAGCGTCGCAGGACAGATGGGTCTCGATGGCTACACCTTC. Translation: CSVAGQMGLDGYTF.

This clone was recorded only once. CDR3 nucleotides: TGTGCCAGCAGCCACCATGGGGGGGCCACAAAACAAAACACCGGGGAGCTGTTTTTT. This translates into CASSHHGGATKQNTGELFF. The rearrangement joins TRBV4-2 to TRBJ2-2; the D gene is possibly TRBD2 (7 bases). This CDR3 contains 19 residues. The germline V gene encodes CDR1 LGHNA and CDR2 YNFKEQ. Trimming took off 3 bases at V and 2 bases at J, with 22 bases between the two ends.

This CDR3 is CASSQPENYQETQYF. The DNA of the CDR3 is TGTGCCAGCAGCCAACCAGAAAATTACCAAGAGACCCAGTACTTC. The genes are TRBV3-1 (or the pseudogene TRBV3-2) and TRBJ2-5; unclear D gene. CDR3 length: 15 amino acids. Looked up from germline, CDR1 is LGHDT and CDR2 is YNNKEL (reference sequence). The V gene lost 2 bases and the J gene lost 0 bases, with 10 bases spanning the gap.

This rearrangement joins TRBV6-5 to TRBJ1-1; 8 bases line up with TRBD1. Germline CDR1 reads MNHEY; CDR2 reads SVGAGI. J was trimmed by 7 bases and V by 6 bases; bases with no gene match: 13. This CDR3 comprises 15 residues. The CDR3 nucleotides are TGTGCCAGCAGCCCCAGCGCAGGGGGCGAATTTGAAGCTTTCTTT. Translating gives CASSPSAGGEFEAFF.

The DNA for the CDR3 is TGTGCCAGTAGTATTGACAGTAGCAATCAGCCCCAGCATTTT. Residues: CASSIDSSNQPQHF. The chain couples TRBV19 to TRBJ1-5, with D possibly being TRBD1 (5 bases). CDR3 size: 14 residues. Germline assignment: CDR1 LNHDA and CDR2 SQIVND (reference sequence). Trimming left V 3 bases short and J 0 bases short, with 6 bases between.

A single count supports this clone. This sequence joins TRBV12-3 or TRBV12-4 and TRBJ2-5, with D possibly being TRBD1 (6 bases). There are 13 residues in the CDR3. The V end was cut by 3 bases, the J end by 3 bases, with 8 bases between. The CDR3 DNA reads TGTGCCAGCAGTTTTGGACAGAAAGAGACCCAGTACTTC. This encodes CASSFGQKETQYF.

This chain links TRBV9 with TRBJ2-1, with TRBD2 matching over 12 bases. Trimming removed 4 bases from V and 9 bases from J; junction bases left unmatched: 11. The CDR3 has 16 amino acids. Germline V gives CDR1 SGDLS, CDR2 YYNGEE. CDR3 DNA sequence: TGTGCCAGCAGCCAGGGCCTAGCGGGAGGGCCACGTGAGCAGTTCTTC. It encodes CASSQGLAGGPREQFF.

This rearrangement joins TRBV15 to TRBJ1-2; maybe TRBD1 (6 bases). The ends were cut back, 4 bases at V and 8 bases at J, with 17 bases in the middle. The CDR3 consists of 14 residues. Germline assignment: CDR1 LNHNV and CDR2 YYDKDF (reference sequence). The CDR3 region is CATSNAGEMAGYTF. The CDR3 coding sequence is TGTGCCACCAGCAATGCAGGGGAAATGGCCGGCTACACCTTC.

The CDR3 DNA sequence: TGTGCCAGCAGTTTACTCGGACTAGCGGGAGGGTCCTCAATATACAATGAGCAGTTCTTC. Its protein is CASSLLGLAGGSSIYNEQFF. The chain carries TRBV27 and TRBJ2-1, with TRBD2 matching 15 bases. In germline, CDR1 is MNHEY, CDR2 SMNVEV (reference sequence). The CDR3 has 20 amino acids. V shed 2 bases, J shed 4 bases, and the junction held 12 bases outside the gene matches.

This chain links TRBV3-1 (or the pseudogene TRBV3-2) with TRBJ2-1; 10 nucleotides align to TRBD2. Germline CDR1 reads LGHDT; CDR2 reads YNNKEL (reference sequence). Germline trimming cut 1 base from V and 9 bases from J; bases unmatched to any gene: 6. CDR3 size: 15 residues. The CDR3 bases are TGTGCCAGCAGCCAAGTGGGACTAGCGTCCTTTGAGCAGTTCTTC. Translated: CASSQVGLASFEQFF.

The chain couples TRBV6-4 to TRBJ1-1; unclear D gene. With 6 bases removed from V and 3 bases from J, the gap between germline ends came to 17 bases. Germline CDR1 reads MRHNA; CDR2 reads SNTAGT. The CDR3 totals 15 residues. For the CDR3, the DNA is TGTGCCAGCAGCGCGAGCCCGGAGGCAGACACTGAAGCTTTCTTT. This codes for CASSASPEADTEAFF.

Details on this clone: One end of the junction fails to match germline, which may point to a read error. The chain uses TRBV4-1 and TRBJ1-1; D call uncertain. The CDR3 is 12 amino acids. CDR1 is MGHRA, CDR2 YSYEKL, per germline. CDR3 residues: CASSQDNSEAFF. For the CDR3, the DNA is TGCGCCAGCAGCCAAGATAACAGTGAAGCTTTCTTT.

The rearrangement links TRBV27 to TRBJ2-1, with D possibly being TRBD2 (6 bases). The V gene lost 5 bases and the J gene lost 0 bases, with 20 bases spanning the gap. This CDR3 has 18 amino acids. Germline CDR1 MNHEY, CDR2 SMNVEV (reference sequence). CDR3 in DNA: TGTGCCAGCAGTCGCACGTCACTCAGCGGGCGCTCCTACAATGAGCAGTTCTTC. It translates to CASSRTSLSGRSYNEQFF.